This TCR beta chain was captured in a study of blood T cell repertoires in COVID-19. For the study at large: COVID-19 samples collected from the United States, Italy and Spain covered acute and convalescent phases.

Sequenced by immunoSEQ multiplex PCR; TCRdb stores in-frame clones only, minus some. Among around 230,000 clones listed, 70% to 90% were seen once. Individuals drawn from 20 to 25 US areas were about 18 to 100 years old. Self-reported history from a screening survey and questionnaire set each donor's cohort. The CDR3 is made up of 11 amino acids. V trimming: 9 bases; J trimming: 4 bases; junction bases outside the gene matches: 3. CDR1 is SNHLY and CDR2 is FYNNEI in the germline V gene. The chain combines TRBV2 with TRBJ2-7; 7 nucleotides line up with TRBD2. Sequencing was done on a sample of PBMCs or T cells enriched from blood (not recorded which). The TCR was taken from a middle-aged woman with acute COVID-19. The CDR3 bases are TGTGCCAGTGGAGCGGGGTACGAGCAGTACTTC. It encodes CASGAGYEQYF.